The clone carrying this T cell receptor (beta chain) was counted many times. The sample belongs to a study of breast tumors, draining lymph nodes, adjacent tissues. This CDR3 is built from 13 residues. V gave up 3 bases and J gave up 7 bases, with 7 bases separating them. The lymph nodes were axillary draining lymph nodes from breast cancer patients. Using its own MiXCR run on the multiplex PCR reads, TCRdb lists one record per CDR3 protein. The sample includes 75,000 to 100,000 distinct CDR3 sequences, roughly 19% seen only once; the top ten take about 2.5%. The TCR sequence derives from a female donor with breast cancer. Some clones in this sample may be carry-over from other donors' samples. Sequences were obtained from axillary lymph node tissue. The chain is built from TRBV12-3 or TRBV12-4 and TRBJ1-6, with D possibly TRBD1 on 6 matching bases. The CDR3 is CASSFTGNSPLHF. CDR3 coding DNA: TGTGCCAGCAGTTTCACAGGGAATTCACCCCTCCACTTT.